These 32 T cell receptor beta chains came from one sample sequenced in a study of vaccination effects on CD4 cells after COVID-19. Their antigens remain unidentified. Repertoires were generated with immunoSEQ multiplex PCR, while TCRdb's copy carries only in-frame clones and drops some. The sample records under 55,000 clones, 65% to 70% being singletons. ViraFEST expansion of antigen-specific CD4+ T cells with viral peptide pools preceded sequencing. At the end of about 10 days of culture, CD4+ T cells were isolated. From March to December 2020, the person had a SARS-CoV-2 infection that was confirmed by PCR. The material sequenced was CD4+ T cells from PBMCs cultured with a peptide pool, taken before COVID-19 vaccination. Receptors originate from a human donor who had a prior SARS-CoV-2 infection.

This clone was observed a few times. V usage is TRBV9 and J usage is TRBJ2-2, with TRBD1 identical over 7 bases. The CDR3 is made up of 16 amino acids. Trimming cost V 4 bases and J 2 bases; bases outside gene matches: 8. Germline lookup yields CDR1 SGDLS and CDR2 YYNGEE. The CDR3 protein is CASSPRDRENTGELFF. CDR3 DNA: TGTGCCAGCAGCCCACGCGACAGGGAAAACACCGGGGAGCTGTTTTTT.

The chain carries TRBV5-1 and TRBJ2-5; the match to TRBD2 covers 8 bases. Unmatched junction bases numbered 5, after V lost 4 bases and J lost 0 bases. The CDR3 has 15 amino acids. In germline, CDR1 is SGHRS, CDR2 YFSETQ. The CDR3 nucleotides are TGCGCCAGCAGCCCGGGGGGGGCGTACCAAGAGACCCAGTACTTC. Its translation is CASSPGGAYQETQYF.

The rearrangement links TRBV15 to TRBJ2-7, with D possibly called TRBD1 or TRBD2 (5 bases each). CDR3 length equals 14 residues. Trimming stripped 5 bases from V and 5 bases from J, with 16 bases between. In germline, CDR1 is LNHNV, CDR2 YYDKDF (reference sequence). The CDR3 spells CATSESSGTHEQYF. As DNA, the CDR3 is TGTGCCACCAGCGAATCGTCAGGGACCCACGAGCAGTACTTC.

V and J are TRBV2 and TRBJ1-2; no reliable D call. Between the trimmed V and J ends, which lost 6 bases and 6 bases, there was a span of 11 bases. Germline lookup yields CDR1 SNHLY and CDR2 FYNNEI. The CDR3 extends over 12 amino acids. CDR3 amino acids: CASRVPGDGYTF. For the CDR3, the DNA is TGTGCCAGCAGGGTCCCCGGGGATGGCTACACCTTC.

This clone was counted between two and nine times. The V and J genes are TRBV7-2 and TRBJ1-2; the D is unclear. Trimming left V 4 bases short and J 4 bases short, with 10 bases between. The germline gives CDR1 SGHTA, CDR2 FQGNSA. The CDR3 is made up of 13 amino acids. CDR3 DNA: TGTGCCAGCAGCTCCGTGGCGCTCTATGGCTACACCTTC. Protein: CASSSVALYGYTF.

The rearrangement links TRBV11-3 to TRBJ2-7, with 10 nucleotides matching TRBD1. This CDR3 has 17 amino acids. The germline CDR1 and CDR2 sequences are SGHNT and YENEEA. Trimming removed 0 bases from V and 4 bases from J; junction bases left unmatched: 9. CDR3 DNA sequence: TGTGCCAGCAGCTTAGATAAAAGGGGACAGGGGCTTTACGAGCAGTACTTC. Translating it yields CASSLDKRGQGLYEQYF.

This clone was observed at least ten times. The rearrangement joins TRBV2 to TRBJ2-2; 11 bases line up with TRBD2. The V and J ends lost 4 bases and 6 bases, in that order; junction bases with no gene match: 4. This CDR3 has 15 amino acids. CDR1 and CDR2 (germline): SNHLY, FYNNEI. In DNA, the CDR3 is TGTGCCAGCAGTGCAGTAGCGGGGGGGCCCGGGGAGCTGTTTTTT. This codes for CASSAVAGGPGELFF.

V usage is TRBV9 and J usage is TRBJ1-1; D gene ambiguous. Germline loops: CDR1 SGDLS, CDR2 YYNGEE. This CDR3 spans 14 amino acids. Trimming took off 4 bases at V and 5 bases at J, with 15 bases between the two ends. CDR3 sequence: CASSTTQKETEAFF. The CDR3 nucleotides are TGTGCCAGCAGCACAACGCAGAAGGAAACTGAAGCTTTCTTT.

This clone was observed a few times. The rearrangement uses TRBV9 and TRBJ2-3; TRBD2 aligns across 7 bases. The germline V gene encodes CDR1 SGDLS and CDR2 YYNGEE. The CDR3 is 14 residues long. V shed 8 bases, J shed 3 bases, and the junction held 9 bases outside the gene matches. The CDR3 spells CASTPTGGTDTQYF. CDR3 DNA: TGTGCCAGTACACCGACGGGGGGAACAGATACGCAGTATTTT.

This clone was seen a few times. The chain employs TRBV3-1 (or the pseudogene TRBV3-2) and TRBJ2-1; D is undetermined. Germline V gene data show CDR1 as LGHDT and CDR2 as YNNKEL (reference sequence). The germline V and J ends were trimmed by 0 bases and 0 bases, with 9 bases remaining between them. This CDR3 is built from 16 residues. The CDR3 spells CASSQDTVSSYNEQFF. The DNA for the CDR3 is TGTGCCAGCAGCCAAGATACCGTGAGCTCCTACAATGAGCAGTTCTTC.

The DNA for the CDR3 is TGTGCCTGGAGGGGGCAGGGGGCGTCTGGAAACACCATATATTTT. The encoded protein is CAWRGQGASGNTIYF. J is TRBJ1-3 and V is TRBV30; the match to TRBD1 covers 8 bases. Per the germline V gene, CDR1 is GTSNPN and CDR2 is SVGIG (reference sequence). This CDR3 is built from 15 residues. With V trimmed by 3 bases and J by 1 base, 5 bases remained unmatched.

V and J are TRBV5-4 and TRBJ2-3; D may be TRBD1 (6 bases). The CDR3 sequence is 15 residues long. V was trimmed by 5 bases and J by 1 base, leaving 14 bases between them. CDR1 SGHNT and CDR2 YYREEE come from the germline V gene (reference sequence). CDR3 protein: CASRNRAERTDTQYF. The CDR3 DNA follows: TGTGCCAGCAGAAACAGGGCCGAACGCACAGATACGCAGTATTTT.

The chain couples TRBV19 to TRBJ1-2; 8 positions match TRBD1. The V and J ends lost 7 bases and 4 bases, in that order; junction bases with no gene match: 14. Germline lookup yields CDR1 LNHDA and CDR2 SQIVND (reference sequence). This CDR3 comprises 16 residues. The CDR3 DNA sequence: TGTGCCAGTACCGCGCCCCAGGGGGCTCGTGGCTATGGCTACACCTTC. Translated, it gives CASTAPQGARGYGYTF.

This clone has just a few counts. The chain uses TRBV4-1 and TRBJ2-4; D might be TRBD2 (5 bases). CDR1 and CDR2 (germline): MGHRA, YSYEKL. This CDR3 has 13 residues. V lost 4 bases, J lost 5 bases, and 9 bases lay in between. The CDR3: CASSLARENIQYF. The CDR3 DNA sequence: TGCGCCAGCAGCCTTGCGAGGGAAAACATTCAGTACTTC.

In this sample, this clone turned up a few times. The chain recombines TRBV18 with TRBJ2-2; D might be TRBD1 (5 bases). This CDR3 is built from 13 residues. Germline CDR1 and CDR2: KGHSH and LQKENI. The V end was cut by 0 bases, the J end by 7 bases, with 6 bases between. CDR3 in amino acids: CASSPPRDGELFF. As DNA, the CDR3 is TGTGCCAGCTCACCACCCAGGGACGGGGAGCTGTTTTTT. Drawing the rest from reference TRBV18 and TRBJ2-2, the complete variable domain is NAGVMQNPRHLVRRRGQEARLRCSPMKGHSHVYWYRQLPEEGLKFMVYLQKENIIDESGMPKERFSAEFPKEGPSILRIQQVVRGDSAAYFCASSPPRDGELFFGEGSRLTVL.

The chain links TRBV30 to TRBJ2-7; a weak D match, TRBD2 (6 bases). In germline, CDR1 is GTSNPN, CDR2 SVGIG (reference sequence). The ends were cut back, 5 bases at V and 3 bases at J, with 17 bases in the middle. The CDR3 contains 14 residues. CDR3 nucleotide sequence: TGTGCCTGGTCTTCTTTCTTCGGGAGCTACGAGCAGTACTTC. Protein sequence: CAWSSFFGSYEQYF.

The rearrangement uses TRBV24-1 and TRBJ1-2; D might be TRBD1 (5 bases). Germline V CDR1 and CDR2: KGHDR, SFDVKD. The CDR3 contains 14 residues. The germline V and J ends were trimmed by 4 bases and 2 bases, with 10 bases remaining between them. CDR3 sequence (DNA): TGTGCCACCAGTGAGTCCGACAGAAACTATGGCTACACCTTC. It yields the protein CATSESDRNYGYTF.

The rearrangement joins TRBV5-1 to TRBJ2-5, with TRBD1 matching 8 bases. V lost 6 bases to trimming and J lost 5 bases; unmatched junction nucleotides: 9. CDR1 SGHRS and CDR2 YFSETQ come from the germline V gene. This CDR3 is 14 amino acids long. Here the CDR3 DNA reads TGCGCCAGCACTGCACCAGGGGGCGCGGAGACCCAGTACTTC. As protein: CASTAPGGAETQYF. The full variable domain, its missing parts supplied by reference TRBV5-1 and TRBJ2-5, is KAGVTQTPRYLIKTRGQQVTLSCSPISGHRSVSWYQQTPGQGLQFLFEYFSETQRNKGNFPGRFSGRQFSNSRSEMNVSTLELGDSALYLCASTAPGGAETQYFGPGTRLLVL.

The gene calls are TRBV21-1 and TRBJ1-1. TRBV21-1 is a recognized pseudogene. The CDR3 loop spans 17 amino acids. Written as DNA, the CDR3 is TGTGCCAGCAGCAAAACCATCCGGGGGGCCCCGAACACTGAAGCTTTCTTT. This codes for CASSKTIRGAPNTEAFF.

The chain has TRBV5-5 and TRBJ2-5; TRBD1 agrees at 7 bases. The CDR3 is 15 residues long. Germline assignment: CDR1 SGHKS and CDR2 YYEKEE (reference sequence). J lost 3 bases, V lost 0 bases, and 5 bases had no gene match. As DNA, the CDR3 is TGTGCCAGCAGCTTGGACAGGGGATGGGAAGAGACCCAGTACTTC. Protein sequence: CASSLDRGWEETQYF. Based on the CDR3 plus reference TRBV5-5 and TRBJ2-5, the full variable domain is DAGVTQSPTHLIKTRGQQVTLRCSPISGHKSVSWYQQVLGQGPQFIFQYYEKEERGRGNFPDRFSARQFPNYSSELNVNALLLGDSALYLCASSLDRGWEETQYFGPGTRLLVL.

V gene TRBV11-3 combines with J gene TRBJ1-1; the D is unclear. Trimming pared 5 bases from V and 1 base from J, leaving 8 bases between. CDR1 is SGHNT, CDR2 YENEEA, per germline. The CDR3 has 13 residues. The CDR3 sequence: CASSISQNTEAFF. CDR3 bases: TGTGCCAGCAGCATTTCCCAGAACACTGAAGCTTTCTTT.

This clone appeared a few times. This chain uses TRBV4-1 with TRBJ2-1; 13 bases line up with TRBD2. J was trimmed by 10 bases and V by 1 base; bases with no gene match: 13. Germline loops: CDR1 MGHRA, CDR2 YSYEKL. The CDR3 consists of 18 residues. In nucleotides, the CDR3 is TGCGCCAGCAGCCAAGTCCCCTCACTAGCGGGGGGGCCGGGGGAGCAGTTCTTC. It specifies CASSQVPSLAGGPGEQFF.

This clone has more than one count but fewer than ten. The rearrangement joins TRBV5-1 to TRBJ2-1, with D perhaps TRBD2 (6 bases). From germline, CDR1 is SGHRS and CDR2 YFSETQ. This CDR3 has 16 residues. Trimming cost V 2 bases and J 2 bases, with 14 bases left between them. DNA for the CDR3: TGCGCCAGCAGCTTTCAACGAGGAGGGGCCTACAATGAGCAGTTCTTC. Translated: CASSFQRGGAYNEQFF.

The CDR3 nucleotides read TGTGCCAGCAGTGAAGGGACAGGGTCTACGAAGCAGTACTTC. Amino acids: CASSEGTGSTKQYF. The J gene is TRBJ2-7, the V gene TRBV2, with 8 bases fitting TRBD1. This CDR3 is 14 amino acids long. Germline values: CDR1 SNHLY, CDR2 FYNNEI. V lost 1 base, J lost 8 bases, and 7 bases stayed unmatched.

The chain uses TRBV21-1 and TRBJ2-7; whether TRBD2, the table's D call, matches the DNA was not checked. TRBV21-1 is a listed pseudogene. The CDR3 is made up of 15 amino acids. The CDR3 sequence is CASSKDTSPDNEQYF. As DNA, the CDR3 is TGTGCCAGCAGCAAAGATACTAGTCCAGACAACGAGCAGTACTTC.

This sequence joins TRBV5-4 and TRBJ2-2, with D unresolved. Looked up from germline, CDR1 is SGHNT and CDR2 is YYREEE (reference sequence). This CDR3 contains 12 residues. V lost 2 bases and J lost 7, with 6 bases in between. The CDR3 protein is CASSFVSGELFF. For the CDR3, the DNA is TGTGCCAGCAGCTTTGTTAGCGGGGAGCTGTTTTTT.

This clone appeared a few times. J is TRBJ2-2 and V is TRBV9; the match to TRBD2 covers 7 bases. CDR1 and CDR2 (germline): SGDLS, YYNGEE. With V trimmed by 0 bases and J by 5 bases, 7 bases remained unmatched. This CDR3 has 16 residues. The CDR3 protein is CASSVASSGATGELFF. The CDR3 region has the DNA TGTGCCAGCAGCGTAGCGTCCAGCGGGGCAACCGGGGAGCTGTTTTTT.

The rearrangement links TRBV25-1 to TRBJ2-1; 12 bases are a match to TRBD2. The CDR3 loop spans 18 amino acids. With V trimmed by 4 bases and J by 4 bases, 11 bases remained unmatched. Germline-derived CDR1 and CDR2 are MGHDK and SYGVNS. The CDR3 bases are TGTGCCAGCAGTGGCCCAACACTAGCGGGGGGCCGGTACAATGAGCAGTTCTTC. Residues: CASSGPTLAGGRYNEQFF.

The chain carries TRBV29-1 and TRBJ2-5; 14 bases are a match to TRBD2. V dropped 0 bases and J dropped 0; count of bases not matched to a gene: 12. The CDR3 is made up of 20 amino acids. CDR1 SQVTM and CDR2 ANQGSEA come from the germline V gene. The chain's CDR3 is CSVEDLGGTSGGNYQETQYF. CDR3 coding DNA: TGCAGCGTTGAAGATTTAGGGGGGACTAGCGGGGGAAACTACCAAGAGACCCAGTACTTC.

V and J are TRBV15 and TRBJ1-6; tentative D call: TRBD1 (5 bases). CDR1 is LNHNV and CDR2 is YYDKDF in the germline V gene (reference sequence). This CDR3 spans 18 amino acids. V was pared by 6 bases and J by 0 bases, with 18 bases between. This CDR3 reads CATRYRDGPSSYNSPLHF. The CDR3 DNA follows: TGTGCCACCAGGTACCGGGACGGGCCGAGCTCCTATAATTCACCCCTCCACTTT.

The J gene is TRBJ2-5, the V gene TRBV21-1; the table calls TRBD1, which could not be checked here. TRBV21-1 is labeled a pseudogene. This CDR3 has 13 amino acids. This CDR3 is CASRQGSGETQYF. The CDR3 DNA sequence: TGTGCCAGCAGACAGGGGTCCGGGGAGACCCAGTACTTC.

This clone occurred many times. This rearrangement joins TRBV2 to TRBJ1-1; a weak D match, TRBD1 (5 bases). The CDR3 loop spans 14 amino acids. V lost 6 bases and J lost 7, with 18 bases in between. Germline CDR1 and CDR2: SNHLY and FYNNEI. DNA for the CDR3: TGTGCCAGCAGACTGAGGTCCCAGGGAGATGAAGCTTTCTTT. This encodes CASRLRSQGDEAFF.